This TCR beta chain was profiled in a study of T cell repertoires in cytomegalovirus infection. Study overall: Shared public TCR beta signatures pointed to both CMV infection and a matching HLA type. Overall study findings and caveats: Of the TCR beta families, the public ones yielded a cumulative frequency that identified carriers of CMV plus the relevant HLA. The ex vivo response was dominated by HLA-C-restricted CMV-specific TCR beta clonotypes.

The V end was cut by 4 bases, the J end by 7 bases, with 17 bases between. The CDR3 has 14 amino acids. The germline V gene encodes CDR1 SGHKS and CDR2 YYEKEE (reference sequence). A single record per CDR3 protein comes from TCRdb applying MiXCR to the reads. The data contain a few hundred thousand distinct CDR3 sequences, roughly 9.5% of them seen just once; the ten biggest clones take up about 4.5%. Points on this clonotype: Its target is unknown.

The chain joins TRBV5-5 to TRBJ2-5; D might be TRBD2 (6 bases). The sample consisted of PBMCs. This TCR was recovered from a human donor in good health (CMV status not recorded). Some clones in this sample may be carry-over from other donors' samples. CDR3 sequence reads: CASSLRRDWATQYF. The DNA for the CDR3 is TGTGCCAGCAGCCTCCGGCGGGACTGGGCGACCCAGTACTTC. The full variable domain, in which reference TRBV5-5 and TRBJ2-5 provide the parts outside the CDR3, is DAGVTQSPTHLIKTRGQQVTLRCSPISGHKSVSWYQQVLGQGPQFIFQYYEKEERGRGNFPDRFSARQFPNYSSELNVNALLLGDSALYLCASSLRRDWATQYFGPGTRLLVL.